The 14 T cell receptor beta chains listed next were all sequenced from one sample in a study of response to subunit inactivated influenza vaccine. In TCRdb, the RT-PCR reads were re-called with MiXCR into one record per CDR3 protein. The data contain 150,000 to 200,000 distinct CDR3 sequences, roughly 12% of them singletons. These data were also reused for a study on T cells expressing NK-cell markers. That study adds: 5'RACE template switching built TCR beta cDNA with unique molecular identifiers.

Material: CD8+ T cells sorted from PBMCs, obtained less than 13 days after vaccination. Every receptor here comes from a man between 45 and 60 years old who received an inactivated influenza vaccine.

To note about this clonotype: Germline is not matched at one junction end, which may reflect a read error. This chain uses TRBV7-8 with TRBJ2-7; 7 nucleotides agree with TRBD1. This CDR3 has 15 residues. Germline lookup yields CDR1 SGHVS and CDR2 FQNEAQ. Here the CDR3 reads CATSLAHRGNYEQYF. In DNA form, the CDR3 reads TGTGCCACCAGCTTAGCCCACAGGGGTAACTACGAGCAGTACTTC.

The rearrangement joins TRBV4-2 to TRBJ2-7; 9 nucleotides match TRBD2. Germline V lookup: CDR1 LGHNA, CDR2 YNFKEQ. The CDR3 loop spans 16 amino acids. Trimming cost V 5 bases and J 0 bases; bases outside gene matches: 8. CDR3 loop: CASSSLAGASSYEQYF. For the CDR3, the DNA is TGTGCCAGCAGCTCATTAGCGGGGGCTAGCTCCTACGAGCAGTACTTC.

The sample holds a few counts of this clonotype. V usage is TRBV5-6 and J usage is TRBJ2-7; D could derive from TRBD1 or TRBD2 (6 bases each). This CDR3 region has 14 residues. Trimming stripped 3 bases from V and 5 bases from J, with 15 bases between. The germline V gene encodes CDR1 SGHDT and CDR2 YYEEEE. The CDR3 loop reads CASSSGTGGHEQYF. The CDR3 DNA is TGTGCCAGCAGCTCGGGTACCGGGGGCCACGAGCAGTACTTC.

The genes are TRBV3-1 and TRBJ1-1, with unresolved D. CDR3 size: 15 residues. V was pared by 1 base and J by 5 bases, with 14 bases between. The germline V gene has CDR1 LGHDT and CDR2 YNNKEL (reference sequence). The CDR3 region is CASSQVGVGGTEAFF. The DNA for the CDR3 is TGTGCCAGCAGCCAAGTTGGGGTCGGAGGGACTGAAGCTTTCTTT. The full variable domain, its missing parts supplied by reference TRBV3-1 and TRBJ1-1, is DTAVSQTPKYLVTQMGNDKSIKCEQNLGHDTMYWYKQDSKKFLKIMFSYNNKELIINETVPNRFSPKSPDKAHLNLHINSLELGDSAVYFCASSQVGVGGTEAFFGQGTRLTVV.

This sequence joins TRBV3-1 and TRBJ2-7; TRBD1 matches 9 bases. Germline V gives CDR1 LGHDT, CDR2 YNNKEL (reference sequence). V shed 4 bases, J shed 4 bases, and the junction held 8 bases outside the gene matches. This CDR3 has 15 amino acids. The chain's CDR3 is CASSRSGTGSYEQYF. CDR3 nucleotides: TGTGCCAGCAGCCGTTCCGGGACAGGGAGTTACGAGCAGTACTTC.

This clonotype was seen at least ten times. The gene calls are TRBV29-1 and TRBJ1-2; D unresolved. CDR3 size: 18 residues. The germline V gene encodes CDR1 SQVTM and CDR2 ANQGSEA. V was clipped by 7 bases and J by 6 bases, with 33 bases between them. The CDR3 region is CSATDTLYGEPTAHGYTF. DNA for the CDR3: TGCAGCGCGACCGACACTTTATATGGGGAGCCAACCGCCCATGGCTACACCTTC.

The CDR3 reads CASSPPGGPQETQYF. In DNA, the CDR3 is TGTGCCAGCAGTCCGCCGGGGGGGCCCCAAGAGACCCAGTACTTC. V and J are TRBV28 and TRBJ2-5; 8 nucleotides agree with TRBD2. This CDR3 comprises 15 residues. Germline-derived CDR1 and CDR2 are MDHEN and SYDVKM. After removal of 5 bases from V and 1 base from J, the junction contained 6 bases not matched to a gene. Complete variable domain (other parts from reference TRBV28 and TRBJ2-5): DVKVTQSSRYLVKRTGEKVFLECVQDMDHENMFWYRQDPGLGLRLIYFSYDVKMKEKGDIPEGYSVSREKKERFSLILESASTNQTSMYLCASSPPGGPQETQYFGPGTRLLVL.

This clonotype came up a few times. The V and J genes are TRBV20-1 and TRBJ1-1, with a weak D call TRBD1 (5 bases). V lost 1 base, J lost 3 bases, and 9 bases lay in between. From germline, CDR1 is DFQATT and CDR2 SNEGSKA (reference sequence). This CDR3 has 13 residues. Here the CDR3 reads CSARGTRDTEAFF. CDR3 in DNA: TGCAGTGCTAGAGGGACACGGGACACTGAAGCTTTCTTT.

The chain joins TRBV6-1 to TRBJ1-1, with D possibly being TRBD1 (5 bases). This CDR3 is built from 14 residues. From germline, CDR1 is MNHNS and CDR2 SASEGT. V was pared by 7 bases and J by 1 base, with 13 bases between. CDR3 nucleotide sequence: TGTGCCAGCAAAATTTACCAGGGGAACACTGAAGCTTTCTTT. Encoded protein: CASKIYQGNTEAFF.

The V call is TRBV5-6, the J call TRBJ2-1, with TRBD2 matching over 13 bases. The CDR3 is made up of 14 amino acids. CDR1 is SGHDT, CDR2 YYEEEE, per germline. V shed 4 bases and J 15 bases; nucleotides not matched to a gene: 10. The CDR3 nucleotides are TGTGCCAGCAGCCCCGGACTAGCGGGAGCCCCGGGGTTCTTC. It encodes CASSPGLAGAPGFF.

This clonotype has just a few counts. CDR3 region: CASTDEGGNYNEQFF. The CDR3 coding sequence is TGTGCCAGCACCGACGAAGGCGGGAACTACAATGAGCAGTTCTTC. The chain links TRBV12-3 or TRBV12-4 to TRBJ2-1; possible D gene TRBD2, 6 bases. The CDR3 runs 15 residues. V lost 7 bases and J 3 bases, leaving 16 bases between the germline ends.

The rearrangement joins TRBV7-8 to TRBJ2-4; unclear D gene. Germline-derived CDR1 and CDR2 are SGHVS and FQNEAQ. The germline V and J ends were trimmed by 1 base and 0 bases, with 7 bases remaining between them. This CDR3 is built from 15 residues. The CDR3 is CASSLEGIAKNIQYF. DNA for the CDR3: TGTGCCAGCAGCTTAGAAGGTATAGCCAAAAACATTCAGTACTTC.

In its sample, this clonotype was seen a few times. This chain joins TRBV7-6 and TRBJ2-1; D unresolved. CDR1 and CDR2 (germline): SGHVS, FNYEAQ. The V and J ends lost 5 bases and 7 bases respectively, with 15 bases between them. This CDR3 spans 14 amino acids. The CDR3 bases are TGTGCCAGCAGCCCCGATCGCACCCATAATGAGCAGTTCTTC. Amino acids: CASSPDRTHNEQFF.

This chain joins TRBV5-5 and TRBJ2-1; D is undetermined. This CDR3 has 15 residues. Trimming pared 3 bases from V and 0 bases from J, leaving 10 bases between. Germline values: CDR1 SGHKS, CDR2 YYEKEE (reference sequence). The CDR3 reads CASSSGRSSYNEQFF. The CDR3 coding sequence is TGTGCCAGCAGCTCCGGGCGAAGCTCCTACAATGAGCAGTTCTTC.